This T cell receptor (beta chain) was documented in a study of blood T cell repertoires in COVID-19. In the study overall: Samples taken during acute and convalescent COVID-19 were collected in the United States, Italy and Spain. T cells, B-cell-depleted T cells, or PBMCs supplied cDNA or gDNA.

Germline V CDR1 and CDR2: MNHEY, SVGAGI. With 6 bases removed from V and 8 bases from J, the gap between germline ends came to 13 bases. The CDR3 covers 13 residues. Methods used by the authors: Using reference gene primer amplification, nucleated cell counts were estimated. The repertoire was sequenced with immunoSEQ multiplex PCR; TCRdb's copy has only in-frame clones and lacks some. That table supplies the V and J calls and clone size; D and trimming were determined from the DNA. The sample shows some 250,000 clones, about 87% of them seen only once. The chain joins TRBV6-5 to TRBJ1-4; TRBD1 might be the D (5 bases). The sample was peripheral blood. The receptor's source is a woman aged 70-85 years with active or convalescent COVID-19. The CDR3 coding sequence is TGTGCCAGCAGCAGGGCGGTCGGGGAAAAACTGTTTTTT. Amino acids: CASSRAVGEKLFF.